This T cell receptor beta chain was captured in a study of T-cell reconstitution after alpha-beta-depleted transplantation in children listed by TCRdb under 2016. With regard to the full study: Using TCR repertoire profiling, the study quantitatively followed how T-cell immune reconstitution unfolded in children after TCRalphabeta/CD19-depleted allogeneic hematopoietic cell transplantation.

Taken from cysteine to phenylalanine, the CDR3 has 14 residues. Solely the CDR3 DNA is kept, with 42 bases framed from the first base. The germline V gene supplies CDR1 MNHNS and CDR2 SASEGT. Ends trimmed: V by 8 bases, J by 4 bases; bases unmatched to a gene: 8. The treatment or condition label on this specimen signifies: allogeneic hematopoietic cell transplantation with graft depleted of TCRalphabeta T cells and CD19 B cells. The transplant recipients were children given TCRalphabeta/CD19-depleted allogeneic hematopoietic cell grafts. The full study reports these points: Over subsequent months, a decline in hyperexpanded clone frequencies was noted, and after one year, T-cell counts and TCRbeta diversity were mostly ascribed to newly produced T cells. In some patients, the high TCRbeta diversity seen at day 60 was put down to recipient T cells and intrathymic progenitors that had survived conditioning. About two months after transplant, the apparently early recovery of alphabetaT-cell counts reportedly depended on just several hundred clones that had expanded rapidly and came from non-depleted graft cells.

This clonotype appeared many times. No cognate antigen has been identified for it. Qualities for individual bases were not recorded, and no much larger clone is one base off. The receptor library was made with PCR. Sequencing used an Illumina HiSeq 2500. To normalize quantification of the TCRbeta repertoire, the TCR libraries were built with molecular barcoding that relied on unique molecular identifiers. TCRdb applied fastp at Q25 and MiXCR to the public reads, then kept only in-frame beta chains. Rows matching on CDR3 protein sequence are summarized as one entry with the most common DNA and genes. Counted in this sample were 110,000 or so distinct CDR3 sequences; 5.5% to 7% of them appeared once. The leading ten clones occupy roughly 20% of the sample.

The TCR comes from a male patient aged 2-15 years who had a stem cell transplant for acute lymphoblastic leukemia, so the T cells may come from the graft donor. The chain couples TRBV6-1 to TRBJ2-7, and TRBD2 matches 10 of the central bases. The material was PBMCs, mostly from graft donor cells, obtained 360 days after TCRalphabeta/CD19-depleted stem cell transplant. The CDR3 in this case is CASSTPSGSYEQYF. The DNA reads TGTGCCAGCTCCACCCCTAGCGGGAGTTACGAGCAGTACTTC.